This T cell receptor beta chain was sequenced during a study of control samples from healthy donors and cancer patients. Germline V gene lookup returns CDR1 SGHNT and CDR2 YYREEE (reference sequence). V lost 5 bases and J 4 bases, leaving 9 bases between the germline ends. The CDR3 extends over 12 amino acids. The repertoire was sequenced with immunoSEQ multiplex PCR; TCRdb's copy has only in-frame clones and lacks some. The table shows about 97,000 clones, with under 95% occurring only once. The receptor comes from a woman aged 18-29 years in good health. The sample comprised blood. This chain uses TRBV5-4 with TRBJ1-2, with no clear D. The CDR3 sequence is CASRTTPYGYTF. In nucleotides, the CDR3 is TGTGCCAGCAGAACCACACCCTATGGCTACACCTTC.